The sequence of this T cell receptor (beta chain) was determined in a study of immune heterogeneity within non-small cell lung tumors. Turning to the study itself: Tumor histology was classified as squamous cell carcinoma in a few cases, non-squamous carcinoma in over nine and not otherwise specified in 1.

Points on this clonotype: Its target is unknown.

Whole-study findings and limits: T-cell clonality in a given local region correlated moderately yet significantly with the local tumor mutational burden (R about 0.35).

CDR3 length equals 12 residues. Germline CDR1 reads MGHDK; CDR2 reads SYGVNS. The V end lost 4 bases, the J end lost 8 bases, and 9 bases lay between the germline ends. Multiplex PCR was performed with 32 V and 13 J primers, and it amplified TCR beta CDR3. Via MiXCR, TCRdb re-called the multiplex PCR reads, giving one row per CDR3 protein. The profile shows roughly 4,900 distinct CDR3 sequences, 36% of them singletons. Bulk tumor genomic DNA constituted the template, at 600 to 750 ng per sample. Biopsies that were spaced far apart were taken, several per primary tumor, during surgery. Curative surgery was undertaken by patients, who had untreated, newly diagnosed non-small cell lung cancer. All donors had received a new diagnosis of non-small cell lung cancer and were undergoing surgery with curative intent.

The clonotype comes from a woman in her forties or fifties with non-small cell lung cancer. Sequenced: lung tumor tissue. The J gene is TRBJ2-1, the V gene TRBV25-1; D possibly corresponds to TRBD2 (6 bases). The CDR3 DNA reads as TGTGCCAGCAGTGCATCGGGGGATGAGCAGTTCTTC. It encodes CASSASGDEQFF. Filled out from reference TRBV25-1 and TRBJ2-1, the complete variable domain reads EADIYQTPRYLVIGTGKKITLECSQTMGHDKMYWYQQDPGMELHLIHYSYGVNSTEKGDLSSESTVSRIRTEHFPLTLESARPSHTSQYLCASSASGDEQFFGPGTRLTVL.